This T cell receptor beta chain was captured by sequencing in a study of shared clonotypes between healthy human individuals. As for this clone: The antigen is not known.

The method was immunoSEQ multiplex PCR; TCRdb's version includes in-frame clones alone and lacks a portion of them. This table holds about 2.4 million clones, more than 80% found once. General study results and limits: What naive subsets generally showed was a larger estimated richness than memory subsets showed.

Per the germline V gene, CDR1 is ENHRY and CDR2 is SYGVKD. This CDR3 comprises 12 residues. The V and J ends lost 5 bases and 3 bases respectively, with 7 bases between them. This receptor was obtained from a man aged 18 to 30 in good health. The sequenced sample was naive CD4+ T cells sorted from blood. Subset given: CD45RA+ positively selected. The chain has TRBV10-3 and TRBJ1-2; D unclear. CDR3 in amino acids: CAISWSHYGYTF. CDR3 sequence (DNA): TGTGCCATCAGTTGGAGCCACTATGGCTACACCTTC.